A selection of T cell receptor beta chains follows, all from one sample in a study of blood T cell repertoires in COVID-19. Clones were read by immunoSEQ multiplex PCR, and TCRdb kept only the in-frame ones, dropping some. Of tens of thousands of clones detected, approximately 89% appear once; the ten largest clones hold approximately 28%. The source material was peripheral blood. All receptors derive from a woman older than 75 with acute or convalescent COVID-19. The CDR3 runs from the conserved cysteine through the conserved F or W. A row's size may be missing; if present it is once, few, many or a size class.

clone_size j_call v_call cdr3_aa
NA TRBJ1-1 TRBV5-1 CASSSGQGDEAFF
NA TRBJ2-5 TRBV3-1/TRBV3-2 CASSQAGGRETQYF
NA TRBJ2-3 TRBV9 CASSVEGTSGVDTQYF
once TRBJ2-1 TRBV24-1 CATSDLTPLGQGSYNEQFF
NA TRBJ2-3 TRBV20-1 CSKERTDTQYF
NA TRBJ1-5 TRBV18 CASSPGQGDQPQHF
NA TRBJ2-7 TRBV5-1 CASTPGGSYEQYF
once TRBJ2-7 TRBV4-1 CASSQSGRDGAYEQYF
few TRBJ2-1 TRBV30 CAWSDREQFF
NA TRBJ2-5 TRBV6-1 CASSERGRAQYF
NA TRBJ1-1 TRBV19 CASRDSMNTEAFF
NA TRBJ1-1 TRBV4-2 CASSQDWQGATEAFF
NA TRBJ2-1 TRBV29-1 CSVEGQGVDEQFF
NA TRBJ1-6 TRBV28 CASTAGRDSPLHF
NA TRBJ1-1 TRBV5-1 CASSLSSRGDTEAFF
NA TRBJ2-1 TRBV3-1/TRBV3-2 CASSQDVGTGNEQFF
NA TRBJ2-7 TRBV5-4 CASSLTGEAYEQYF
NA TRBJ1-2 TRBV7-9 CASSQAGFNYGYTF
NA TRBJ2-5 TRBV10-3 CAISEPGQSTGETQYF
NA TRBJ1-1 TRBV7-8 CASSLIGTDTEAFF
NA TRBJ1-3 TRBV5-1 CASSLENSGSGNTIYF
NA TRBJ2-2 TRBV7-2 CASTLTPLAGGGGELFF
NA TRBJ2-7 TRBV7-6 CASSNPIGARGEQYF
NA TRBJ1-1 TRBV6-1 CASSDRTGRDTEAFF
NA TRBJ1-2 TRBV5-1 CASSLAGGDRYGYTF
NA TRBJ1-1 TRBV5-1 CASSLGARAGSWDTEAFF
NA TRBJ2-3 TRBV5-4 CASRPTSGGFTDTQYF
once TRBJ2-7 TRBV6-5 CASGWTGGGYEQYF
NA TRBJ1-1 TRBV19 CASSIPGTGGKAFF
once TRBJ2-5 TRBV4-1 CASSRTRETQYF
NA TRBJ2-5 TRBV5-5 CASSLGQGSRQETQYF
NA TRBJ1-6 TRBV7-6 CASSQGSSSYNSPLHF
NA TRBJ2-5 TRBV28 CASSLWAQETQYF
NA TRBJ1-2 TRBV7-8 CASSLEGTGAGYTF
NA TRBJ1-2 TRBV6-1 CASSEAGSFSGGSNYGYTF
NA TRBJ1-5 TRBV10-2 CASMRGQGPNQPQHF
once TRBJ2-1 TRBV29-1 CSAVAGNSYNEQFF
NA TRBJ1-2 TRBV6-6 CASMGTQVGNYGYTF
NA TRBJ1-1 TRBV20-1 CSASRGPEAFF
NA TRBJ1-2 TRBV19 CASSIDERDAYTF
NA TRBJ2-3 TRBV12-3/TRBV12-4 CASRWGDTDTQYF